What follows are 18 T cell receptor beta chains derived from one specimen sequenced in a study of blood T cells in healthy people across ages. PCR was performed a second time for about 6 to 11 cycles using a sample-barcoded 5' primer and a J-beta primer mix. TCRdb called the 5' RACE reads again in MiXCR, with one record for every CDR3 protein. The data show 1.2 million to 1.5 million distinct CDR3 sequences, approximately 59% seen once. Specimen: blood. The origin of the receptors is a man between 18 and 29 years old in good health.

This chain links TRBV12-3 or TRBV12-4 with TRBJ2-7; D may be TRBD1 (5 bases). V shed 5 bases and J shed 0 bases, with 17 bases lying between them. This CDR3 is built from 16 residues. The CDR3 DNA sequence: TGTGCCAGCAGTCCAGTAGTGGGGCTTAGCTCCTACGAGCAGTACTTC. Translation gives CASSPVVGLSSYEQYF.

This rearrangement joins TRBV6-1 to TRBJ2-7; D unclear. The CDR3 loop spans 13 amino acids. Trimming cost V 0 bases and J 3 bases, with 6 bases left between them. CDR1 MNHNS and CDR2 SASEGT come from the germline V gene. CDR3 sequence: CASSEALVYEQYF. CDR3 bases: TGTGCCAGCAGTGAAGCGTTAGTCTACGAGCAGTACTTC.

The chain combines TRBV5-1 with TRBJ2-7; 7 bases match TRBD1. The germline V gene encodes CDR1 SGHRS and CDR2 YFSETQ. CDR3 size: 19 residues. With V trimmed by 1 base and J by 1 base, 17 bases remained unmatched. As DNA, the CDR3 is TGCGCCAGCAGCTTGAGTGGTGACAGGGCCAGTAGGATTTCCTACGAGCAGTACTTC. This encodes CASSLSGDRASRISYEQYF.

J is TRBJ2-1 and V is TRBV7-6, with 12 bases matching TRBD2. With 5 bases clipped from V and 10 bases from J, the junction kept 12 bases outside the gene matches. There are 16 residues in the CDR3. The germline CDR1 and CDR2 sequences are SGHVS and FNYEAQ. The CDR3 coding sequence is TGTGCCAGCAGCACCCGGACTAGCGGGGAAGGGTGGGAGCAGTTCTTC. Its translation: CASSTRTSGEGWEQFF.

The chain combines TRBV29-1 with TRBJ2-2, with 9 bases lining up with TRBD2. The CDR3 runs 13 residues. J was trimmed by 8 bases and V by 4 bases; bases with no gene match: 5. CDR1 and CDR2 from the germline V gene are SQVTM and ANQGSEA. The DNA for the CDR3 is TGCAGCGTTGGAGCGGGGGGCATAGGGGAGCTGTTTTTT. It codes for CSVGAGGIGELFF.

CDR3 sequence reads: CATSRGRTGAEKLFF. The CDR3 DNA is TGTGCCACCAGCAGAGGTAGGACAGGCGCTGAAAAACTGTTTTTT. The rearrangement uses TRBV15 and TRBJ1-4, with 7 bases that match TRBD1. This CDR3 comprises 15 residues. V trimming: 1 base; J trimming: 7 bases; junction bases outside the gene matches: 6. The germline gives CDR1 LNHNV, CDR2 YYDKDF (reference sequence).

The rearrangement uses TRBV6-1 and TRBJ1-1, with D maybe TRBD1 (5 bases). V was clipped by 7 bases and J by 0 bases, with 12 bases between them. Germline lookup yields CDR1 MNHNS and CDR2 SASEGT. The CDR3 has 14 residues. The CDR3 reads CASKGHFMNTEAFF. The DNA for the CDR3 is TGTGCCAGCAAAGGACACTTTATGAACACTGAAGCTTTCTTT.

This clonotype was seen just once. The V call is TRBV7-9, the J call TRBJ2-3, with a weak D call TRBD2 (5 bases). This CDR3 region has 13 residues. Trimming stripped 5 bases from V and 3 bases from J, with 9 bases between. Germline V CDR1 and CDR2: SEHNR, FQNEAQ (reference sequence). In nucleotides, the CDR3 is TGTGCCAGCAGCAAGACTATTACAGATACGCAGTATTTT. As protein: CASSKTITDTQYF.

The chain has TRBV20-1 and TRBJ2-1; D gene uncertain. CDR1 is DFQATT and CDR2 is SNEGSKA in the germline V gene (reference sequence). V was pared by 7 bases and J by 2 bases, with 12 bases between. The length of the CDR3 is 13 residues. For the CDR3, the DNA is TGCAGTGTAGTGCTAGTAACCTACAATGAGCAGTTCTTC. Translating it yields CSVVLVTYNEQFF.

The V call is TRBV27, the J call TRBJ2-1; 10 bases line up with TRBD2. V lost 5 bases to trimming and J lost 8 bases; unmatched junction nucleotides: 6. The length of the CDR3 is 14 residues. Per germline, CDR1 MNHEY and CDR2 SMNVEV (reference sequence). CDR3 bases: TGTGCCAGCAGTCTAGCGGGAGCCTTGGATGAGCAGTTCTTC. This encodes CASSLAGALDEQFF.

The CDR3 here is CASSSDRGQTEAFF. CDR3 DNA sequence: TGTGCCAGCAGCTCGGACAGGGGGCAAACTGAAGCTTTCTTT. V usage is TRBV7-9 and J usage is TRBJ1-1; 11 bases agree with TRBD1. Germline CDR1 and CDR2: SEHNR and FQNEAQ (reference sequence). The CDR3 sequence is 14 residues long. V was clipped by 4 bases and J by 5 bases; unmatched bases: 3.

The chain employs TRBV4-1 and TRBJ1-4; a possible D gene is TRBD1 (5 bases). The CDR3 extends over 17 amino acids. The germline V and J ends were trimmed by 0 bases and 5 bases, with 16 bases remaining between them. Germline assignment: CDR1 MGHRA and CDR2 YSYEKL. CDR3 nucleotides: TGCGCCAGCAGCCAAGATCTTCCGGGACGGAGGAATGAAAAACTGTTTTTT. It yields the protein CASSQDLPGRRNEKLFF.

This chain links TRBV24-1 with TRBJ2-1; D is undetermined. This CDR3 comprises 13 residues. Germline CDR1 and CDR2: KGHDR and SFDVKD. V was clipped by 2 bases and J by 6 bases, with 7 bases between them. The CDR3: CATSDSGFNEQFF. The CDR3 DNA reads as TGTGCCACCAGTGATTCAGGATTCAATGAGCAGTTCTTC.

The genes are TRBV11-2 and TRBJ1-1, with D tentatively TRBD1 (5 bases). The germline V gene has CDR1 SGHAT and CDR2 FQNNGV. V lost 2 bases to trimming and J lost 10 bases, with 8 bases between them. This CDR3 has 11 residues. This chain's CDR3 is CASSLMGGAFF. CDR3 DNA sequence: TGTGCCAGCAGCTTAATGGGGGGAGCTTTCTTT.

The rearrangement joins TRBV20-1 to TRBJ1-1, with 9 bases that match TRBD1. Germline CDR1 reads DFQATT; CDR2 reads SNEGSKA (reference sequence). The CDR3 is 15 residues long. The ends lost 6 bases at V and 1 base at J; junction bases unmatched: 9. The CDR3, as DNA: TGCAGTGCACAGAATCCGGGACAGGGGAACACTGAAGCTTTCTTT. This codes for CSAQNPGQGNTEAFF.

This chain joins TRBV4-2 and TRBJ2-7; 11 nucleotides match TRBD2. The CDR3 sequence is 16 residues long. Germline lookup yields CDR1 LGHNA and CDR2 YNFKEQ. Trimming cost V 0 bases and J 7 bases; bases outside gene matches: 8. Written as DNA, the CDR3 is TGTGCCAGCAGCCAAGAAGTAACTAGCGGGAGTGGGGAGCAGTACTTC. Translation gives CASSQEVTSGSGEQYF.

This clonotype showed up just a few times. The chain links TRBV5-5 to TRBJ1-5, with D possibly matching TRBD1 (5 bases). The V gene lost 1 base and the J gene lost 7 bases, with 15 bases spanning the gap. The V gene's germline CDR1 is SGHKS and CDR2 YYEKEE (reference sequence). The CDR3 totals 15 residues. The CDR3 sequence is CASSLTWGVGQPQHF. CDR3 DNA sequence: TGTGCCAGCAGCTTGACGTGGGGGGTGGGACAGCCCCAGCATTTT.

The chain has TRBV5-1 and TRBJ1-4, with 9 positions matching TRBD1. The CDR3 sequence is 16 residues long. The germline V gene encodes CDR1 SGHRS and CDR2 YFSETQ. Unmatched junction bases numbered 12, after V lost 4 bases and J lost 8 bases. For the CDR3, the DNA is TGCGCCAGCAGCGCCGGACAGGGGAGCTACGTCGAAAAACTGTTTTTT. Its translation: CASSAGQGSYVEKLFF.